Below are 2 T cell receptor beta chains sequenced from a single sample in a study of blood T cell repertoires in COVID-19. Only in-frame clones appear in the TCRdb table, and some are missing; sequencing was by immunoSEQ multiplex PCR. The data show hundreds of thousands of clones, about 89% seen once. Sequenced material: peripheral blood. Receptors originate from a woman aged 60-75 years with acute or convalescent COVID-19.

This chain joins TRBV4-1 and TRBJ1-5; D may be TRBD1 (5 bases). Germline V gene sequence: CDR1 MGHRA, CDR2 YSYEKL. V was cut by 1 base and J by 4 bases, with 17 bases left in between. The CDR3 sequence is 17 residues long. The CDR3 nucleotides read TGCGCCAGCAGCCAAGTGATGGGAAGGGGAGGAAATCAGCCCCAGCATTTT. This encodes CASSQVMGRGGNQPQHF.

The chain combines TRBV9 with TRBJ1-2, with D perhaps matching TRBD1 (6 bases). CDR3 length: 13 residues. V dropped 0 bases and J dropped 4 bases, with 7 bases sitting between them. The germline CDR1 and CDR2 sequences are SGDLS and YYNGEE. The CDR3, as DNA: TGTGCCAGCAGCGTAGGGGACACCTATGGCTACACCTTC. This codes for CASSVGDTYGYTF.